This T cell receptor beta chain was recovered during a study of liver allograft versus peripheral blood T cells. Looking at the study overall: Comparisons were made between T cell receptor repertoires found in transplanted livers and those circulating in recipients' peripheral blood. Study-wide findings and caveats: Peripheral blood T cell receptor repertoires reportedly differed from those found within liver allografts.

MiXCR was run by TCRdb on the reads, yielding one entry per CDR3 protein. The sample shows about 9,500 distinct CDR3 sequences, 18% of them seen only once. Trimming removed 0 bases at V and 10 bases at J, with 15 bases between. Germline V gene sequence: CDR1 DFQATT, CDR2 SNEGSKA (reference sequence). The CDR3 is 13 amino acids. The table lists this clonotype with a few counts. Its antigen is not known. The receptor's source is a human patient who had a liver transplant. Among the T cells, some may be from the graft donor. The chain links TRBV20-1 to TRBJ1-1; tentative D call: TRBD1 (6 bases). CDR3 protein: CSARDPRGAVAFF. CDR3 in DNA: TGCAGTGCTAGAGATCCGAGGGGGGCGGTAGCTTTCTTT.